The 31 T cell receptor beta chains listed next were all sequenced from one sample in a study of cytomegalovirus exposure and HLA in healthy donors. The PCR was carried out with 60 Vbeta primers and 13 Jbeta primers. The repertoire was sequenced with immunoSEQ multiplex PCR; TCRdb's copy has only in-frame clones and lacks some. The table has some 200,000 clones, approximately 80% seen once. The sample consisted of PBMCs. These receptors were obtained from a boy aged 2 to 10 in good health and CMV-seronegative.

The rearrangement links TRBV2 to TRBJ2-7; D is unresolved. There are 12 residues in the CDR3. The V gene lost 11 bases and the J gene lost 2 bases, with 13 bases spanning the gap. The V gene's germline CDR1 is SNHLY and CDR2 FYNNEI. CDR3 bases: TGTGCCGGCCTGGAGCCACCCTACGAGCAGTACTTC. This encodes CAGLEPPYEQYF.

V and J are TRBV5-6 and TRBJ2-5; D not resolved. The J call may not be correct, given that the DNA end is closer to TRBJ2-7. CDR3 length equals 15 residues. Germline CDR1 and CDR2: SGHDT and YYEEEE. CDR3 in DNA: TGTGCCAGCAGCTTGGCCTCCGGGTTAACCTACGAGCAGTACTTC. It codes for CASSLASGLTYEQYF.

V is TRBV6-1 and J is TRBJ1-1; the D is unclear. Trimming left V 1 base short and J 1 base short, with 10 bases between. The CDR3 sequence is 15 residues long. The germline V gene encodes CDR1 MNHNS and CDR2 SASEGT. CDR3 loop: CASSEGVGRNTEAFF. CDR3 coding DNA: TGTGCCAGCAGTGAAGGTGTTGGGAGGAACACTGAAGCTTTCTTT.

The CDR3 region has the DNA TGTGCCAGCAGCTTAGATCGAGAGGCTAACACTGAAGCTTTCTTT. Its protein is CASSLDREANTEAFF. This chain connects TRBV11-2 to TRBJ1-1; D is unresolved. Trimming removed 0 bases at V and 2 bases at J, with 10 bases between. This CDR3 spans 15 amino acids. The germline gives CDR1 SGHAT, CDR2 FQNNGV.

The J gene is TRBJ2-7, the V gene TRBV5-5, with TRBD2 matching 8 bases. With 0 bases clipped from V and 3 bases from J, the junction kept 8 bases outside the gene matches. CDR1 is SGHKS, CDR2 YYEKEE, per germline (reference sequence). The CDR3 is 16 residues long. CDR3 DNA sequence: TGTGCCAGCAGCTTGGTATTAGCGGGGAGGGGCTACGAGCAGTACTTC. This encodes CASSLVLAGRGYEQYF.

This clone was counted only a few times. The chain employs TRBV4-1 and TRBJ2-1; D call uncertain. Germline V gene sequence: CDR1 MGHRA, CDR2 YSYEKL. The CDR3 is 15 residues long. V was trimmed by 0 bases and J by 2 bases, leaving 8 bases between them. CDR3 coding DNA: TGCGCCAGCAGCCAAGATGGTGGCCCCTACAATGAGCAGTTCTTC. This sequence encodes CASSQDGGPYNEQFF.

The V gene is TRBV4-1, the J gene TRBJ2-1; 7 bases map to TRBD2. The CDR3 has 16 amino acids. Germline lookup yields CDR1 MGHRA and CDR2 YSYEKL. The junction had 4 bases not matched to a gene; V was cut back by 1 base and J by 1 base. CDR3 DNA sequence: TGCGCCAGCAGCCAAGTGCTAGCGGTTTCCTACAATGAGCAGTTCTTC. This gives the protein CASSQVLAVSYNEQFF.

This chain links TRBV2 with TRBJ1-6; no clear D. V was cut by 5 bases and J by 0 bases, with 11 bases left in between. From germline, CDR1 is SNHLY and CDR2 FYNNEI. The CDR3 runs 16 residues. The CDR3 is CASSKDGSSYNSPLHF. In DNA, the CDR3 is TGTGCCAGCAGTAAAGACGGGAGCTCCTATAATTCACCCCTCCACTTT.

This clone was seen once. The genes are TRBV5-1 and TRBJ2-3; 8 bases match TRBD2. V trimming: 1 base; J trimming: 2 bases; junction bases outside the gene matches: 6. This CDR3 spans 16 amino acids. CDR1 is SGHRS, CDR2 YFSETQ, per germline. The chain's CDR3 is CASSLLERGNTDTQYF. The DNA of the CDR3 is TGCGCCAGCAGCTTGTTGGAGCGGGGGAACACAGATACGCAGTATTTT.

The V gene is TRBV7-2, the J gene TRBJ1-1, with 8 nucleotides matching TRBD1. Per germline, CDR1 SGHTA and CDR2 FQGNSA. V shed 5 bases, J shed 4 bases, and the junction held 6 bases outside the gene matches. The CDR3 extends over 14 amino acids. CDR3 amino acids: CASSPGGQSTEAFF. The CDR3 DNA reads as TGTGCCAGCAGCCCAGGGGGCCAATCCACTGAAGCTTTCTTT.

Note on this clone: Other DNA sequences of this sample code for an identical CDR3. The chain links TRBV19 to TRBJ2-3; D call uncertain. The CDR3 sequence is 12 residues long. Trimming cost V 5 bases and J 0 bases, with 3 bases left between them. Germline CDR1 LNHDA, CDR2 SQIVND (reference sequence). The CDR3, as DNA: TGTGCCAGTAGTCTTAGCACAGATACGCAGTATTTT. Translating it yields CASSLSTDTQYF. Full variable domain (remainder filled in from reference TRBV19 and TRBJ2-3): DGGITQSPKYLFRKEGQNVTLSCEQNLNHDAMYWYRQDPGQGLRLIYYSQIVNDFQKGDIAEGYSVSREKKESFPLTVTSAQKNPTAFYLCASSLSTDTQYFGPGTRLTVL.

This CDR3 is CSVEDPGHKYGYTF. CDR3 coding DNA: TGCAGCGTTGAAGATCCAGGACACAAGTATGGCTACACCTTC. The rearrangement uses TRBV29-1 and TRBJ1-2, with D possibly being TRBD1 (5 bases). Trimming removed 0 bases at V and 5 bases at J, with 13 bases between. Germline V lookup: CDR1 SQVTM, CDR2 ANQGSEA. This CDR3 has 14 residues.

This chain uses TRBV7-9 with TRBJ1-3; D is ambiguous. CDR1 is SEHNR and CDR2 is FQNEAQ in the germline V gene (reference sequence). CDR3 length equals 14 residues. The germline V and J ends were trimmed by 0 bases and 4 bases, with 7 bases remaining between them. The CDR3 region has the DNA TGTGCCAGCAGCTTAGCGATGAGGGGAAACACCATATATTTT. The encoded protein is CASSLAMRGNTIYF.

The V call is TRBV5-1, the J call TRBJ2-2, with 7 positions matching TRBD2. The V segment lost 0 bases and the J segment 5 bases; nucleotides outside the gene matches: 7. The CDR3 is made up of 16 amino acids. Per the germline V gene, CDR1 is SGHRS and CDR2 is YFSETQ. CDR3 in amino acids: CASSLEGGSPTGELFF. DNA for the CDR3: TGCGCCAGCAGCTTGGAGGGCGGGAGCCCGACCGGGGAGCTGTTTTTT.

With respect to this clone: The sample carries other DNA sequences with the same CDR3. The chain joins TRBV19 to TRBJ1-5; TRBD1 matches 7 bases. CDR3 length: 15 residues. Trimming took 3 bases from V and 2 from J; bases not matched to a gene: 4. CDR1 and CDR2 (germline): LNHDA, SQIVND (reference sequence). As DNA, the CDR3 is TGTGCCAGTAGTATTGGGCAGGGGGGCAATCAGCCCCAGCATTTT. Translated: CASSIGQGGNQPQHF.

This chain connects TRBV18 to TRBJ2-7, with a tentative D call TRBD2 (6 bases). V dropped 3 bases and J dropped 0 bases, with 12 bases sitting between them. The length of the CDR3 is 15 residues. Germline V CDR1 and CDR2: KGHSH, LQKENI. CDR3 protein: CASSPGTFSSYEQYF. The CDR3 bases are TGTGCCAGCTCACCCGGGACTTTCAGCTCCTACGAGCAGTACTTC.

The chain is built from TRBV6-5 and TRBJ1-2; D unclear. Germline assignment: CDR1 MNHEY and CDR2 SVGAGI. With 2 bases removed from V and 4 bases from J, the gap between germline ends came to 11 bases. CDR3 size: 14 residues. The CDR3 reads CASSYEGASYGYTF. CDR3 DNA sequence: TGTGCCAGCAGTTACGAAGGAGCGTCCTATGGCTACACCTTC.

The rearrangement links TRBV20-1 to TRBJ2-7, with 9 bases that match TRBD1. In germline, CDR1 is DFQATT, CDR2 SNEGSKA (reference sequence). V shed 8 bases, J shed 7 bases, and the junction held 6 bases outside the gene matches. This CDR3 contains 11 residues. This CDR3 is CSPGQGREQYF. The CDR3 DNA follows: TGCAGTCCGGGACAGGGTCGGGAGCAGTACTTC.

The CDR3: CASSLRVGFTDTQYF. The CDR3 coding sequence is TGTGCCAGCAGCTTACGGGTCGGATTCACAGATACGCAGTATTTT. The chain uses TRBV13 and TRBJ2-3; no reliable D call. Germline-derived CDR1 and CDR2 are PRHDT and FYEKMQ (reference sequence). The CDR3 has 15 amino acids. Trimming cost V 2 bases and J 2 bases, with 11 bases left between them.

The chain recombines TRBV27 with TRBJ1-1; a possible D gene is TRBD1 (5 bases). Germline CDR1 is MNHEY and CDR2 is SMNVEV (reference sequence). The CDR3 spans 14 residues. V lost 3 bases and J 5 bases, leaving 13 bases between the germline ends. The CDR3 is CASSFGGIRTEAFF. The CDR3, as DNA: TGTGCCAGCAGTTTTGGGGGGATTCGAACTGAAGCTTTCTTT.

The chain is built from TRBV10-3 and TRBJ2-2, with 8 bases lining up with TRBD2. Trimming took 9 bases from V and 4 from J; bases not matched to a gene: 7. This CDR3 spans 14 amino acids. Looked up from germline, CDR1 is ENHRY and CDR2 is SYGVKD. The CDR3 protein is CAIRAGATTGELFF. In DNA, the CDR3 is TGTGCCATAAGAGCGGGAGCTACCACCGGGGAGCTGTTTTTT.

The CDR3 region has the DNA TGTGCCAGCCGAGCAACAGGAACTAACTATGGCTACACCTTC. This encodes CASRATGTNYGYTF. This chain links TRBV6-5 with TRBJ1-2; weak D call: TRBD1 (5 bases). In germline, CDR1 is MNHEY, CDR2 SVGAGI. The CDR3 extends over 14 amino acids. V dropped 8 bases and J dropped 0 bases, with 13 bases sitting between them.

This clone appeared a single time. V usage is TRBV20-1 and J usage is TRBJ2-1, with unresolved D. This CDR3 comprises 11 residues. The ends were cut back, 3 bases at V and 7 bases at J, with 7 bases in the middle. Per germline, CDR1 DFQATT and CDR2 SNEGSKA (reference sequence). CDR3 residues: CSARLGNEQFF. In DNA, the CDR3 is TGCAGTGCTAGGCTCGGGAATGAGCAGTTCTTC.

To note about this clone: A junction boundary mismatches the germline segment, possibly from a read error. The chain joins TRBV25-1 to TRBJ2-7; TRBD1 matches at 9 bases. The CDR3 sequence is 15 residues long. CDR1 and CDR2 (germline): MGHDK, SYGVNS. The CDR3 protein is CASRRSGTGSFERYF. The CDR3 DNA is TGTGCCAGCAGAAGATCCGGGACAGGGAGTTTCGAGCGGTACTTC.

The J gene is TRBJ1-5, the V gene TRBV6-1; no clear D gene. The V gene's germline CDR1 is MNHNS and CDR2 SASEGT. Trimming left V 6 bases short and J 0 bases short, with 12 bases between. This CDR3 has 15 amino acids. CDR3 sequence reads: CASSLEVNSNQPQHF. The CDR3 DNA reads TGTGCCAGCAGCCTCGAGGTTAATAGCAATCAGCCCCAGCATTTT.

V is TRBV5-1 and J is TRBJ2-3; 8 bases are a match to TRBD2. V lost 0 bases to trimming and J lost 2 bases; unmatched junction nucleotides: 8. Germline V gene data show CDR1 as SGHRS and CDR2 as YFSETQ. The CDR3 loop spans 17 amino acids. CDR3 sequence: CASSLAPAGVTTDTQYF. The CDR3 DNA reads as TGCGCCAGCAGCTTGGCCCCAGCGGGGGTCACCACAGATACGCAGTATTTT.

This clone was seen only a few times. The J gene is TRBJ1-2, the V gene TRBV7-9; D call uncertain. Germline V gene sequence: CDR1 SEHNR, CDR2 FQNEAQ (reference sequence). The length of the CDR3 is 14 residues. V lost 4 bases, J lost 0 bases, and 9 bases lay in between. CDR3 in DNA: TGTGCCAGCAGCTCGGGGATTCCTAACTATGGCTACACCTTC. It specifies CASSSGIPNYGYTF. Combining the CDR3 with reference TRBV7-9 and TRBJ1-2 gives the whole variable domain DTGVSQNPRHKITKRGQNVTFRCDPISEHNRLYWYRQTLGQGPEFLTYFQNEAQLEKSRLLSDRFSAERPKGSFSTLEIQRTEQGDSAMYLCASSSGIPNYGYTFGSGTRLTVV.

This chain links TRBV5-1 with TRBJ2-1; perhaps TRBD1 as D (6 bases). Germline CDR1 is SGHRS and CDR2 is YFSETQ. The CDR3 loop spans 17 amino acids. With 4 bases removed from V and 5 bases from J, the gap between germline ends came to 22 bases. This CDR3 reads CASSRPGFEGVHNEQFF. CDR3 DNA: TGCGCCAGCAGCCGTCCCGGGTTTGAGGGGGTACACAATGAGCAGTTCTTC. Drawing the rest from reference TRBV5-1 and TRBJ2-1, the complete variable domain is KAGVTQTPRYLIKTRGQQVTLSCSPISGHRSVSWYQQTPGQGLQFLFEYFSETQRNKGNFPGRFSGRQFSNSRSEMNVSTLELGDSALYLCASSRPGFEGVHNEQFFGPGTRLTVL.

CDR3 DNA sequence: TGCAGCTTAGCCAGGGGGCTTTCTAACTATGGCTACACCTTC. It yields the protein CSLARGLSNYGYTF. This chain uses TRBV29-1 with TRBJ1-2, with 8 bases lining up with TRBD1. Trimming took 8 bases from V and 0 from J; bases not matched to a gene: 8. Germline values: CDR1 SQVTM, CDR2 ANQGSEA. The CDR3 extends over 14 amino acids. Based on the CDR3 plus reference TRBV29-1 and TRBJ1-2, the full variable domain is SAVISQKPSRDICQRGTSLTIQCQVDSQVTMMFWYRQQPGQSLTLIATANQGSEATYESGFVIDKFPISRPNLTFSTLTVSNMSPEDSSIYLCSLARGLSNYGYTFGSGTRLTVV.

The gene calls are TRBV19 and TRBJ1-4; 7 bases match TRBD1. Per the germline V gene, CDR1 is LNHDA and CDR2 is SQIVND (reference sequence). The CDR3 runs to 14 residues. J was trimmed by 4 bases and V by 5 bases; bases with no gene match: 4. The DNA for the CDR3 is TGTGCCAGTAGTCTGACAGGGAGTAATGAAAAACTGTTTTTT. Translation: CASSLTGSNEKLFF.

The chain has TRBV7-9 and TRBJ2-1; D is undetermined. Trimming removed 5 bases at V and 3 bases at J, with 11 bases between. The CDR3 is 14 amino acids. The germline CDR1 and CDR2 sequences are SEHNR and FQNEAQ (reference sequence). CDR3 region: CASSQQNSYNEQFF. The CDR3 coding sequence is TGTGCCAGCAGCCAGCAAAACAGCTACAATGAGCAGTTCTTC.